Presented here are 24 T cell receptor beta chains from one specimen sequenced in a study of blood T cells in healthy people across ages. PCR was performed a second time for about 7 to 12 cycles using a sample-barcoded 5' primer and a J-beta primer mix. TCRdb itself ran the 5' RACE reads through MiXCR, one entry per CDR3 protein. The sample lists 700,000 to 800,000 distinct CDR3 sequences; 35% to 45% were seen once. The sequenced sample was blood. Receptors were obtained from a woman aged 55-69 years in good health.

The chain joins TRBV7-6 to TRBJ1-4; D not resolved. The germline gives CDR1 SGHVS, CDR2 FNYEAQ. The CDR3 totals 15 residues. Deletions cut 6 bases from V and 7 bases from J, with 18 bases between. The CDR3 here is CASSLSGTLVEKLFF. In DNA form, the CDR3 reads TGTGCCAGCAGTCTGTCGGGAACCTTGGTTGAAAAACTGTTTTTT.

The chain is built from TRBV24-1 and TRBJ2-2, with a tentative D call TRBD1 (6 bases). The CDR3 length is 16 residues. Trimming removed 4 bases at V and 0 bases at J, with 11 bases between. Germline V gene lookup returns CDR1 KGHDR and CDR2 SFDVKD. The CDR3 nucleotides read TGTGCCACCAGTGAACTGACAGGAGCGAACACCGGGGAGCTGTTTTTT. Translating gives CATSELTGANTGELFF.

There are a few counts of this clonotype. V is TRBV19 and J is TRBJ2-7; D call uncertain. The DNA matches TRBJ2-5 better at its end, which makes the J call doubtful. Germline CDR1 is LNHDA and CDR2 is SQIVND (reference sequence). The CDR3 length is 13 residues. The chain's CDR3 is CASSIPGLETQYF. CDR3 bases: TGTGCCAGTAGTATTCCCGGGTTGGAGACCCAGTACTTC.

This clonotype has only a few counts. The genes are TRBV20-1 and TRBJ1-5; 7 bases map to TRBD1. Germline CDR1 DFQATT, CDR2 SNEGSKA (reference sequence). V lost 4 bases to trimming and J lost 4 bases; unmatched junction nucleotides: 10. The CDR3 sequence is 15 residues long. CDR3 sequence reads: CSAIVAPGGNQPQHF. CDR3 coding DNA: TGCAGTGCTATCGTGGCTCCAGGGGGTAATCAGCCCCAGCATTTT.

The V and J genes are TRBV12-5 and TRBJ2-1; TRBD2 matches 8 bases. Germline V gene data show CDR1 as LGHNT and CDR2 as FRNRAP. This CDR3 spans 17 amino acids. Unmatched junction bases numbered 15, after V lost 2 bases and J lost 9 bases. CDR3 bases: TGTGCTAGTGGTTTGACTAGCGGACACGCTAGGGGGGGTGAGCAGTTCTTC. Amino acids: CASGLTSGHARGGEQFF. Drawing the rest from reference TRBV12-5 and TRBJ2-1, the complete variable domain is DARVTQTPRHKVTEMGQEVTMRCQPILGHNTVFWYRQTMMQGLELLAYFRNRAPLDDSGMPKDRFSAEMPDATLATLKIQPSEPRDSAVYFCASGLTSGHARGGEQFFGPGTRLTVL.

J is TRBJ2-7 and V is TRBV24-1; D is perhaps TRBD1 (6 bases). CDR1 KGHDR and CDR2 SFDVKD come from the germline V gene. CDR3 length: 13 amino acids. Trimming removed 6 bases at V and 7 bases at J, with 15 bases between. The CDR3 nucleotides read TGTGCCACCAGTAGTACAGGGCGAAATGAGCAGTACTTC. Residues: CATSSTGRNEQYF.

The gene calls are TRBV5-1 and TRBJ2-1, with TRBD2 matching over 12 bases. The CDR3 is made up of 16 amino acids. V dropped 4 bases and J dropped 6; count of bases not matched to a gene: 8. Germline CDR1 SGHRS, CDR2 YFSETQ. The CDR3 region has the DNA TGCGCCAGCAGCACCGGGACTAGCGGGCTTGTCAATGAGCAGTTCTTC. Its translation: CASSTGTSGLVNEQFF.

This clonotype was seen repeatedly, ten times or more. V is TRBV10-3 and J is TRBJ2-7; 10 nucleotides match TRBD1. Unmatched junction bases numbered 3, after V lost 7 bases and J lost 3 bases. The V gene's germline CDR1 is ENHRY and CDR2 SYGVKD. The CDR3 length is 13 residues. The CDR3 DNA reads TGTGCCATCATGGGGACAGGGGACTACGAGCAGTACTTC. Translated, it gives CAIMGTGDYEQYF.

The V gene is TRBV20-1, the J gene TRBJ2-1; 7 bases line up with TRBD2. Trimming took 8 bases from V and 2 from J; bases not matched to a gene: 6. This CDR3 is built from 13 residues. The V gene's germline CDR1 is DFQATT and CDR2 SNEGSKA (reference sequence). CDR3 coding DNA: TGCAGTCAACTTAGCGGGCCCTACAATGAGCAGTTCTTC. It translates to CSQLSGPYNEQFF.

This clonotype was counted many times. The J gene is TRBJ2-1, the V gene TRBV5-1, with 8 bases identical to TRBD2. This CDR3 comprises 15 residues. V dropped 0 bases and J dropped 11; count of bases not matched to a gene: 10. The germline V gene has CDR1 SGHRS and CDR2 YFSETQ. The CDR3 is CASSLDPRGGQQQFF. CDR3 nucleotides: TGCGCCAGCAGCTTGGATCCGCGCGGGGGGCAACAGCAGTTCTTC.

This clonotype has only a few counts. The rearrangement links TRBV18 to TRBJ2-1, with D hard to call. Germline V gene data show CDR1 as KGHSH and CDR2 as LQKENI. V was cut by 2 bases and J by 7 bases, with 9 bases left in between. This CDR3 is 13 amino acids long. This CDR3 is CASSPGLENEQFF. The CDR3 DNA sequence: TGTGCCAGCTCACCAGGGTTGGAGAATGAGCAGTTCTTC.

The genes are TRBV6-5 and TRBJ2-5; D unclear. The length of the CDR3 is 13 residues. Germline CDR1 is MNHEY and CDR2 is SVGAGI. V lost 4 bases to trimming and J lost 4 bases, with 10 bases between them. The CDR3 is CASSLSGVETQYF. CDR3 nucleotides: TGTGCCAGCAGTTTGTCAGGAGTAGAGACCCAGTACTTC.

This clonotype was seen a few times. The gene calls are TRBV7-3 and TRBJ2-5, with D perhaps TRBD1 or TRBD2 (6 bases each). The DNA end is a closer match to TRBJ2-7, so the J assignment may be wrong. The CDR3 totals 14 residues. Germline CDR1 is SGHTA and CDR2 is FQGTGA. CDR3: CASSFKGGDDEQYF. Here the CDR3 DNA reads TGTGCCAGCAGCTTCAAGGGGGGAGACGACGAGCAGTACTTC.

The chain uses TRBV29-1 and TRBJ1-5; D remains unclear. V lost 7 bases to trimming and J lost 0 bases, with 13 bases between them. The V gene's germline CDR1 is SQVTM and CDR2 ANQGSEA. The length of the CDR3 is 14 residues. CDR3 sequence (DNA): TGCAGCGCTGCAGGAGTAAATAGCAATCAGCCCCAGCATTTT. Its protein is CSAAGVNSNQPQHF.

This clonotype has only one observation. This chain connects TRBV9 to TRBJ2-1; TRBD2 agrees at 10 bases. CDR3 size: 18 residues. The germline V gene encodes CDR1 SGDLS and CDR2 YYNGEE. Trimming removed 4 bases from V and 0 bases from J; junction bases left unmatched: 10. DNA of the CDR3: TGTGCCAGCAGCACCATAGCGGGGGGCGCCAGCTCCTACAATGAGCAGTTCTTC. Encoded protein: CASSTIAGGASSYNEQFF.

This chain uses TRBV7-3 with TRBJ2-3; D may be TRBD2 (6 bases). The V gene lost 6 bases and the J gene lost 0 bases, with 19 bases spanning the gap. The CDR3 is 17 residues long. Germline CDR1 and CDR2: SGHTA and FQGTGA. CDR3: CASSTRASASSTDTQYF. The DNA of the CDR3 is TGTGCCAGCAGTACCCGGGCTAGCGCTTCTAGCACAGATACGCAGTATTTT.

This clonotype was seen a handful of times. CDR3 DNA: TGTGCCAGCAGCAGGACTGGAGCGAACACCGGGGAGCTGTTTTTT. This sequence encodes CASSRTGANTGELFF. The chain employs TRBV7-2 and TRBJ2-2, with D possibly matching TRBD2 (5 bases). This CDR3 comprises 15 residues. Germline V lookup: CDR1 SGHTA, CDR2 FQGNSA. V lost 5 bases, J lost 0 bases, and 10 bases lay in between.

The CDR3 region is CASSDGLAPPGETQYF. As DNA, the CDR3 is TGTGCCAGCAGTGATGGACTAGCGCCCCCAGGGGAGACGCAGTATTTT. The chain carries TRBV6-6 and TRBJ2-3, with 9 nucleotides matching TRBD2. The V gene's germline CDR1 is MNHNY and CDR2 SVGAGI (reference sequence). J lost 9 bases, V lost 5 bases, and 15 bases had no gene match. This CDR3 has 16 amino acids.

The gene calls are TRBV12-5 and TRBJ2-4; D unresolved. The J call may be mistaken, given a closer DNA end match to TRBJ2-7. CDR1 LGHNT and CDR2 FRNRAP come from the germline V gene. CDR3 length equals 14 residues. The CDR3 nucleotides are TGTGCTAGTGGTTTCCACCCAACAGAATACGAGCAGTACTTC. Its protein is CASGFHPTEYEQYF.

This clonotype was seen many times. At one boundary the junction diverges from the germline segment, which might be a read error. J is TRBJ2-5 and V is TRBV5-1, with D possibly being TRBD2 (6 bases). This CDR3 spans 13 amino acids. Germline V lookup: CDR1 SGHRS, CDR2 YFSETQ. This chain's CDR3 is CASSLAVQETQYF. In nucleotides, the CDR3 is TGTGCCAGCAGCTTAGCGGTACAAGAGACCCAGTACTTC.

The V and J genes are TRBV27 and TRBJ2-5; no clear D. CDR3 size: 15 residues. With 4 bases removed from V and 4 bases from J, the gap between germline ends came to 16 bases. Germline V CDR1 and CDR2: MNHEY, SMNVEV (reference sequence). CDR3 region: CASSSISTTRETQYF. The DNA for the CDR3 is TGTGCCAGCAGTTCAATCTCAACTACACGAGAGACCCAGTACTTC.

Here the CDR3 DNA reads TGTGCCAGCAGCAGGACTGAACTCTCCTACGAGCAGTACTTC. Translating it yields CASSRTELSYEQYF. The chain couples TRBV13 to TRBJ2-7; TRBD2 is a possible D gene (5 bases). Germline CDR1 and CDR2: PRHDT and FYEKMQ (reference sequence). The V end lost 5 bases, the J end lost 0 bases, and 11 bases lay between the germline ends. This CDR3 spans 14 amino acids.

A few counts support this clonotype. The J gene is TRBJ2-7, the V gene TRBV15, with a possible D match to TRBD1 (5 bases). Germline CDR1 LNHNV, CDR2 YYDKDF (reference sequence). Trimming removed 0 bases at V and 7 bases at J, with 13 bases between. The CDR3 has 14 amino acids. CDR3 DNA sequence: TGTGCCACCAGCAGAGATAAAATGGGGCGGGAGCAGTACTTC. It specifies CATSRDKMGREQYF.

This clonotype was seen repeatedly, ten times or more. V and J are TRBV7-9 and TRBJ2-1; 8 nucleotides agree with TRBD2. Germline CDR1 and CDR2: SEHNR and FQNEAQ (reference sequence). After removal of 5 bases from V and 7 bases from J, the junction contained 16 bases not matched to a gene. This CDR3 spans 17 amino acids. The CDR3 coding sequence is TGTGCCAGCAGCCCCTTTCCGAAGACTAGCGTAATAAATGAGCAGTTCTTC. As protein: CASSPFPKTSVINEQFF.